What follows are 5 T cell receptor beta chains derived from one specimen sequenced in a study of T cells in Graves' hyperthyroidism and ophthalmopathy. The TCR beta CDR3 regions underwent amplification using RNA transcripts as the source. Primed by the HTBI set, a first-round RT-PCR was run on the TCR CDR3. TCRdb fed the multiplex PCR reads into MiXCR, producing one record per CDR3 protein. This sample has 450,000 to 700,000 distinct CDR3 sequences; roughly 50% occur once, and the top ten carry about 20%. The sample taken for sequencing was peripheral blood or thyroid tissue (not recorded which). These receptors were taken from an adult woman with Graves' disease, either hyperthyroidism or ophthalmopathy (not recorded which).

At least ten counts were recorded for this clonotype. This rearrangement joins TRBV10-3 to TRBJ1-5; TRBD1 is a possible D gene (5 bases). Germline V lookup: CDR1 ENHRY, CDR2 SYGVKD. V was clipped by 3 bases and J by 6 bases, with 15 bases between them. This CDR3 region has 15 residues. CDR3 amino acids: CAISDLERGGQPQHF. CDR3 nucleotides: TGTGCCATCAGTGACCTAGAAAGGGGAGGTCAGCCCCAGCATTTT.

This clonotype was counted many times. V and J are TRBV7-9 and TRBJ2-5, with D possibly being TRBD1 or TRBD2 (5 bases each). The germline CDR1 and CDR2 sequences are SEHNR and FQNEAQ (reference sequence). The CDR3 runs 14 residues. Deletions cut 6 bases from V and 7 bases from J, with 18 bases between. In nucleotides, the CDR3 is TGTGCCAGCAGTCCCGGGACGCGGAGCTGGACCCAGTACTTC. Translation gives CASSPGTRSWTQYF. The variable domain in full, with the rest retrieved from reference TRBV7-9 and TRBJ2-5, is DTGVSQNPRHKITKRGQNVTFRCDPISEHNRLYWYRQTLGQGPEFLTYFQNEAQLEKSRLLSDRFSAERPKGSFSTLEIQRTEQGDSAMYLCASSPGTRSWTQYFGPGTRLLVL.

This clonotype was seen at least ten times. At one of its ends the junction is not consistent with the germline gene, which may arise from a read error. The chain uses TRBV12-3 or TRBV12-4 and TRBJ2-5; 9 bases are a match to TRBD1. The length of the CDR3 is 13 residues. CDR3 sequence reads: CASSLAPGQGVHF. For the CDR3, the DNA is TGTGCCAGCAGTTTAGCACCGGGACAGGGAGTTCACTTC.

This clonotype was seen a few times. V is TRBV29-1 and J is TRBJ2-3; 9 bases fit TRBD2. This CDR3 region has 14 residues. V shed 4 bases, J shed 1 base, and the junction held 3 bases outside the gene matches. CDR1 is SQVTM and CDR2 is ANQGSEA in the germline V gene. As DNA, the CDR3 is TGCAGCGTTGCACTAGCGGGCCGCACAGATACGCAGTATTTT. As protein: CSVALAGRTDTQYF.

This clonotype was seen once. This chain uses TRBV10-3 with TRBJ1-2; D may be TRBD1 (5 bases). The germline V gene encodes CDR1 ENHRY and CDR2 SYGVKD. The CDR3 covers 13 residues. V lost 5 bases and J lost 0, with 7 bases in between. The CDR3 nucleotides are TGTGCCATCAGTCCGGGGCCTAACTATGGCTACACCTTC. Residues: CAISPGPNYGYTF.